This TCR beta chain was sequenced during a study of shared clonotypes between healthy human individuals. This clone was counted once. Generated by immunoSEQ multiplex PCR, the TCRdb table keeps only in-frame clones and is missing some. The sample has approximately 180,000 clones; just under 95% are singletons. Trimming took 4 bases from V and 7 from J; bases not matched to a gene: 7. This CDR3 region has 14 residues. The germline CDR1 and CDR2 sequences are MDHEN and SYDVKM. The sequencing sample was made of naive CD4+ T cells sorted from blood. Subset indicated: CD45RA+ positively selected. The chain links TRBV28 to TRBJ2-1; 7 positions agree with TRBD2. The TCR sequence derives from a woman younger than 45 in good health. In DNA, the CDR3 is TGTGCCAGCAGTTGGGCGGGAGAAGCAAATGAGCAGTTCTTC. Protein product: CASSWAGEANEQFF.